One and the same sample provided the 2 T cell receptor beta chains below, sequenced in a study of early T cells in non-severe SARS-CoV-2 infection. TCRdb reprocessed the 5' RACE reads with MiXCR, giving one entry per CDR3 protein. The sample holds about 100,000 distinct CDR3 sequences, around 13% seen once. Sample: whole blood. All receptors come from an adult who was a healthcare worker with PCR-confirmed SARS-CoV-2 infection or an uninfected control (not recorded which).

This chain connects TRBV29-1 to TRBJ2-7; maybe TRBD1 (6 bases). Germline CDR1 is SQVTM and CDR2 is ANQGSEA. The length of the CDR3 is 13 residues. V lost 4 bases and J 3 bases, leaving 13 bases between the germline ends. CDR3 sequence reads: CSVVQGWGYEQYF. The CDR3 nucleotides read TGCAGCGTTGTACAGGGTTGGGGCTACGAGCAGTACTTC.

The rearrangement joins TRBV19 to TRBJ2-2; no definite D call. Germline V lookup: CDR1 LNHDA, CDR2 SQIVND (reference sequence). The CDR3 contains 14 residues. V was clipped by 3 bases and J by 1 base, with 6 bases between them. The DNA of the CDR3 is TGTGCCAGTAGTATCACAGTGAACACCGGGGAGCTGTTTTTT. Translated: CASSITVNTGELFF. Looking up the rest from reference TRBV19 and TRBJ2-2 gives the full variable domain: DGGITQSPKYLFRKEGQNVTLSCEQNLNHDAMYWYRQDPGQGLRLIYYSQIVNDFQKGDIAEGYSVSREKKESFPLTVTSAQKNPTAFYLCASSITVNTGELFFGEGSRLTVL.